This TCR beta chain was sequenced for a study of blood T cell repertoires in COVID-19. Study background: PBMCs, B-cell-depleted T cells, or T cells were the source of the cDNA or gDNA that made up the material.

The CDR3 runs to 15 residues. Germline trimming cut 4 bases from V and 4 bases from J; bases unmatched to any gene: 6. The V gene's germline CDR1 is LNHDA and CDR2 SQIVND (reference sequence). Repertoires were generated with immunoSEQ multiplex PCR, while TCRdb's copy carries only in-frame clones and drops some. Of 80,000 to 100,000 clones in the sample, roughly 96% were seen once. The receptor was isolated from a human donor with active COVID-19. The donor label of this sample is uncertain. The sequenced sample consisted of peripheral blood. The chain is built from TRBV19 and TRBJ1-2; 10 nucleotides match TRBD1. The CDR3 protein is CASSTDRGRSYGYTF. CDR3 DNA: TGTGCCAGTAGTACCGACAGGGGGCGAAGCTATGGCTACACCTTC.